A selection of T cell receptor beta chains follows, all from one sample in a study of blood T cell repertoires in COVID-19. Libraries were prepared by immunoSEQ multiplex PCR; TCRdb keeps only in-frame clonotypes and omits some of them. The sample yields 200,000 to 250,000 clones, roughly 76% seen once. What was sequenced was peripheral blood. The receptors come from a woman older than 75 with COVID-19, enrolled during active disease. Both conserved end residues are part of each CDR3. Fields, in order: D gene, V gene, CDR3 length, J gene, CDR3 protein. D genes are given only for firm matches.

.	TRBV18	12	TRBJ2-3	CASSPPGGTQYF
.	TRBV9	15	TRBJ1-2	CASSVVPDRLEGYTF
TRBD1	TRBV3-1/TRBV3-2	14	TRBJ1-2	CASSSGTGGYGYTF
.	TRBV5-1	13	TRBJ2-7	CASSLTFSYEQYF
TRBD1	TRBV6-2/TRBV6-3	14	TRBJ1-2	CASSYSGRGNGYTF
.	TRBV30	16	TRBJ1-5	CAWLPGRGYGNQPQHF
.	TRBV6-5	14	TRBJ2-5	CASSRGRGQETQYF
TRBD2	TRBV11-1	14	TRBJ2-7	CASSLGGRSYEQYF
.	TRBV6-6	12	TRBJ1-1	CAMGQINTEAFF
TRBD2	TRBV28	17	TRBJ2-1	CASSLSLGLAGRNEQFF
TRBD1	TRBV7-9	13	TRBJ1-3	CAAGGTSGNTIYF
.	TRBV12-3/TRBV12-4	13	TRBJ2-1	CASSLASYNEQFF
TRBD1	TRBV7-2	16	TRBJ1-4	CASSSMGQEIAEKLFF
TRBD1	TRBV13	15	TRBJ2-7	CASRARGQSSREQYF
TRBD1	TRBV6-5	14	TRBJ1-4	CASRWTGKNEKLFF
TRBD2	TRBV6-2/TRBV6-3	16	TRBJ2-2	CASSRLAGGLEKELFF
.	TRBV4-2	16	TRBJ1-2	CASSQMNDPSDYGYTF
.	TRBV6-5	15	TRBJ2-7	CASSPPYTGTYEQYF
TRBD1	TRBV5-1	16	TRBJ2-2	CASSAYPGGGTGELFF
.	TRBV11-2	15	TRBJ2-5	CASSLVGNSGETQYF
TRBD2	TRBV5-1	14	TRBJ2-1	CASSSGLAGNEQFF
TRBD2	TRBV7-8	21	TRBJ2-3	CASSFPVRTSGRRTSTDTQYF
TRBD1	TRBV27	14	TRBJ2-3	CASSWGQGSDTQYF
TRBD1	TRBV6-5	15	TRBJ1-6	CASKNRGSYNSPLHF
.	TRBV6-5	15	TRBJ1-2	CASRRLTRQNLGYTF
.	TRBV10-1	13	TRBJ1-1	CASSGRVGTEAFF
.	TRBV10-3	13	TRBJ1-6	CAITGEYNSPLHF
TRBD1	TRBV3-1/TRBV3-2	13	TRBJ1-1	CASSYFGQGKAFF
.	TRBV6-2/TRBV6-3	13	TRBJ1-2	CASSYSQGYGYTF
TRBD1	TRBV7-2	14	TRBJ2-7	CASSFGQGPYEQYF
.	TRBV29-1	12	TRBJ1-4	CSIRGNNEKLFF
.	TRBV19	12	TRBJ1-2	CASSFRGGGYTF
.	TRBV12-3/TRBV12-4	13	TRBJ2-5	CASSLGLQETQYF
TRBD1	TRBV27	15	TRBJ2-3	CASSLGQGHVDTQYF
.	TRBV21-1	15	TRBJ2-6	CASSYQGYGANVLTF
.	TRBV27	15	TRBJ2-3	CASSLSVLSTDTQYF
.	TRBV28	16	TRBJ1-1	CASSSPLGAGRTEAFF
TRBD2	TRBV4-2	16	TRBJ2-1	CASSPSGVSGRTEQFF
.	TRBV5-1	13	TRBJ1-1	CASSLTGNTEAFF
TRBD2	TRBV4-1	18	TRBJ2-2	CASSSSTSGRAATGELFF
TRBD2	TRBV7-3	16	TRBJ2-2	CASSLTRGGPTGELFF
.	TRBV19	12	TRBJ1-2	CATSPTVGGYTF
TRBD2	TRBV7-8	14	TRBJ2-5	CASSSPSGGETQYF
TRBD2	TRBV27	17	TRBJ2-7	CASRGLAGAPSSYEQYF
.	TRBV30	14	TRBJ1-1	CAWSIQGPNTEAFF
.	TRBV28	14	TRBJ1-1	CASPSQGPNTEAFF
TRBD1	TRBV2	11	TRBJ2-7	CASAQGVGQYF
.	TRBV27	15	TRBJ2-7	CASSFLDGSSYEQYF
.	TRBV6-6	16	TRBJ1-5	CASSYGRQAEGQPQHF
TRBD1	TRBV3-1/TRBV3-2	14	TRBJ1-1	CASSLGQGNTEAFF
.	TRBV5-8	15	TRBJ1-6	CASSSLPNMGSPLHF
.	TRBV18	14	TRBJ1-5	CASSSRDGNQPQHF
.	TRBV7-7	15	TRBJ1-1	CASSPLLTGNTEAFF
.	TRBV19	15	TRBJ2-1	CASSPRQDFYNEQFF
.	TRBV2	13	TRBJ1-6	CASTGTYNSPLHF